This paragraph covers one TCR beta chain sequence. The antigen remains unidentified. CDR1 and CDR2 from the germline V gene are SGHRS and YFSETQ. The CDR3 runs to 16 residues. Unmatched junction bases numbered 6, after V lost 4 bases and J lost 1 base. The sample comes from a study of Tregs in tolerant kidney transplant recipients. Overall study findings and caveats: Nucleotide sequences could not be compared across some patients' samples due to primer changes.

Produced via immunoSEQ multiplex PCR; TCRdb's table is partial and in-frame only. The table records 90,000 to 120,000 clones, around 89% of them present only once. The genes are TRBV5-1 and TRBJ2-1; TRBD2 agrees at 9 bases. Specimen: CD4+ T cells from blood, collected before the transplant. The sequence came from a human donor who received a combined kidney and bone marrow transplant. The CDR3 loop reads CASSPGTSPSYNEQFF. CDR3 sequence (DNA): TGCGCCAGCAGCCCGGGGACTAGCCCATCCTACAATGAGCAGTTCTTC.